These 22 T cell receptor beta chains were sequenced from one sample in a study of T cell responses to AZD1222 COVID-19 vaccine. Produced via immunoSEQ multiplex PCR; TCRdb's table is partial and in-frame only. The table lists approximately 92,000 clones, around 90% of them singletons. Sequencing used peripheral blood, obtained on day 0 of AZD1222 vaccination. These receptors all stem from an adult in good health.

The chain joins TRBV7-2 to TRBJ1-1; no firm D call. The CDR3 length is 14 residues. V dropped 3 bases and J dropped 1 base, with 9 bases sitting between them. From germline, CDR1 is SGHTA and CDR2 FQGNSA. The CDR3 DNA is TGTGCCAGCAGCTTGCAGTTAAGGAACACTGAAGCTTTCTTT. This gives the protein CASSLQLRNTEAFF.

The chain couples TRBV3-1 (or the pseudogene TRBV3-2) to TRBJ2-7; D is unclear. The V end was cut by 8 bases, the J end by 7 bases, with 15 bases between. The CDR3 contains 12 residues. CDR1 and CDR2 from the germline V gene are LGHDT and YNNKEL (reference sequence). CDR3 in DNA: TGTGCCAGCGTTTCAGCCCGTCGGGAGCAGTACTTC. It specifies CASVSARREQYF.

This clone was counted a few times. This chain joins TRBV5-6 and TRBJ2-7; 8 bases are a match to TRBD1. With 3 bases clipped from V and 6 bases from J, the junction kept 2 bases outside the gene matches. The CDR3 extends over 12 amino acids. Germline assignment: CDR1 SGHDT and CDR2 YYEEEE. This chain's CDR3 is CASSSTGGEQYF. CDR3 DNA sequence: TGTGCCAGCAGCTCCACAGGGGGCGAGCAGTACTTC.

The rearrangement links TRBV15 to TRBJ1-2, with D tentatively TRBD1 (5 bases). Trimming left V 0 bases short and J 6 bases short, with 20 bases between. The germline CDR1 and CDR2 sequences are LNHNV and YYDKDF (reference sequence). CDR3 size: 17 residues. The CDR3 DNA reads as TGTGCCACCAGCAGAGATAGGGCGGCAGGGTCCCCTAATGGCTACACCTTC. This gives the protein CATSRDRAAGSPNGYTF.

This clone is a singleton in its sample. The chain is built from TRBV27 and TRBJ2-7; 7 positions agree with TRBD2. Trimming removed 5 bases from V and 3 bases from J; junction bases left unmatched: 13. Germline V gene sequence: CDR1 MNHEY, CDR2 SMNVEV (reference sequence). This CDR3 has 16 amino acids. Here the CDR3 reads CASSPYLAESNYEQYF. CDR3 in DNA: TGTGCCAGCAGTCCATATCTAGCGGAATCCAACTACGAGCAGTACTTC.

The chain uses TRBV3-1 (or the pseudogene TRBV3-2) and TRBJ1-2, with TRBD1 as a possible D gene (6 bases). CDR1 is LGHDT and CDR2 is YNNKEL in the germline V gene (reference sequence). Trimming left V 2 bases short and J 7 bases short, with 11 bases between. The CDR3 sequence is 13 residues long. This chain's CDR3 is CASSQLGAAGYTF. The CDR3 bases are TGTGCCAGCAGCCAATTGGGGGCTGCTGGCTACACCTTC.

The chain recombines TRBV24-1 with TRBJ2-1; D ambiguous. Germline lookup yields CDR1 KGHDR and CDR2 SFDVKD. The V gene lost 3 bases and the J gene lost 8 bases, with 10 bases spanning the gap. The CDR3 has 13 amino acids. CDR3 coding DNA: TGTGCCACCAGTGATCCCCCTCTAGATGAGCAGTTCTTC. The encoded protein is CATSDPPLDEQFF.

J is TRBJ2-7 and V is TRBV29-1; the match to TRBD2 covers 13 bases. The CDR3 runs to 13 residues. The germline V gene has CDR1 SQVTM and CDR2 ANQGSEA. V was clipped by 7 bases and J by 3 bases; unmatched bases: 3. The CDR3 bases are TGCAGCGCCCGGACTAGCGGGAGCTACGAGCAGTACTTC. It encodes CSARTSGSYEQYF.

The V call is TRBV24-1, the J call TRBJ2-1; 10 nucleotides align to TRBD1. The V gene end was trimmed by 4 bases and the J gene end by 7 bases; junction bases not matched to a gene: 12. The CDR3 totals 17 residues. Germline lookup yields CDR1 KGHDR and CDR2 SFDVKD. The CDR3 sequence: CATSDSTGTGAWNEQFF. In DNA, the CDR3 is TGTGCCACCAGTGACTCAACCGGGACAGGGGCATGGAATGAGCAGTTCTTC.

V usage is TRBV10-3 and J usage is TRBJ2-1, with a possible D match to TRBD2 (6 bases). CDR3 length equals 15 residues. Germline assignment: CDR1 ENHRY and CDR2 SYGVKD. V dropped 3 bases and J dropped 1 base, with 10 bases sitting between them. The CDR3 spells CAISDPGVSYNEQFF. Written as DNA, the CDR3 is TGTGCCATCAGTGATCCGGGGGTTTCCTACAATGAGCAGTTCTTC.

This chain connects TRBV7-2 to TRBJ2-3, with 7 bases aligning to TRBD1. The germline CDR1 and CDR2 sequences are SGHTA and FQGNSA. The V gene end was trimmed by 2 bases and the J gene end by 1 base; junction bases not matched to a gene: 3. There are 15 residues in the CDR3. The DNA of the CDR3 is TGTGCCAGCAGCTTATGGGACAGAGGCACAGATACGCAGTATTTT. Protein product: CASSLWDRGTDTQYF.

V and J are TRBV19 and TRBJ1-2, with no clear D. Germline CDR1 LNHDA, CDR2 SQIVND (reference sequence). V was cut by 1 base and J by 2 bases, with 5 bases left in between. This CDR3 region has 13 residues. The CDR3 here is CASSIGWNYGYTF. For the CDR3, the DNA is TGTGCCAGTAGTATAGGGTGGAACTATGGCTACACCTTC.

The chain links TRBV10-3 to TRBJ1-1; 9 bases are a match to TRBD1. The CDR3 has 14 residues. Germline CDR1 is ENHRY and CDR2 is SYGVKD. The J segment lost 5 bases and the V segment lost 7 bases, leaving 8 bases of the junction unmatched. For the CDR3, the DNA is TGTGCCATCACCGAAACAGGGGGCTTTACTGAAGCTTTCTTT. Protein sequence: CAITETGGFTEAFF.

The V call is TRBV10-3, the J call TRBJ1-5; 8 positions agree with TRBD1. The CDR3 consists of 15 residues. The germline gives CDR1 ENHRY, CDR2 SYGVKD. The ends lost 11 bases at V and 0 bases at J; junction bases unmatched: 9. CDR3 region: CAAGQGRYSNQPQHF. CDR3 bases: TGTGCCGCCGGACAGGGTCGTTATAGCAATCAGCCCCAGCATTTT.

By sample share, this clone is medium-sized. The rearrangement uses TRBV28 and TRBJ2-5; D might be TRBD2 (5 bases). The CDR3 runs 16 residues. Germline loops: CDR1 MDHEN, CDR2 SYDVKM. The germline V and J ends were trimmed by 3 bases and 5 bases, with 19 bases remaining between them. As DNA, the CDR3 is TGTGCCAGCAGTTTCGCAGGTACTAGAAGGTTGGAGACCCAGTACTTC. Its protein is CASSFAGTRRLETQYF. The full variable domain, its missing parts supplied by reference TRBV28 and TRBJ2-5, is DVKVTQSSRYLVKRTGEKVFLECVQDMDHENMFWYRQDPGLGLRLIYFSYDVKMKEKGDIPEGYSVSREKKERFSLILESASTNQTSMYLCASSFAGTRRLETQYFGPGTRLLVL.

The chain links TRBV7-6 to TRBJ1-1; 7 bases map to TRBD1. Germline CDR1 and CDR2: SGHVS and FNYEAQ. Trimming cost V 5 bases and J 3 bases; bases outside gene matches: 6. The CDR3 consists of 14 residues. This CDR3 is CASSPGGLDTEAFF. CDR3 nucleotide sequence: TGTGCCAGCAGCCCAGGGGGGTTGGACACTGAAGCTTTCTTT.

The rearrangement joins TRBV13 to TRBJ1-1; tentatively, D is TRBD1 (6 bases). Germline CDR1 and CDR2: PRHDT and FYEKMQ (reference sequence). V lost 2 bases to trimming and J lost 5 bases, with 15 bases between them. The CDR3 spans 15 residues. For the CDR3, the DNA is TGTGCCAGCAGCTTATTGGGGGGCGCAGGGACTGAAGCTTTCTTT. Residues: CASSLLGGAGTEAFF.

The chain combines TRBV19 with TRBJ2-2; D may be TRBD1 (5 bases). CDR3 length equals 13 residues. V was pared by 7 bases and J by 5 bases, with 11 bases between. Looked up from germline, CDR1 is LNHDA and CDR2 is SQIVND (reference sequence). CDR3 sequence: CASMKQVTGELFF. CDR3 bases: TGTGCCAGTATGAAACAGGTGACCGGGGAGCTGTTTTTT.

This chain links TRBV4-1 with TRBJ1-4, with TRBD1 matching over 8 bases. V shed 5 bases and J 6 bases; nucleotides not matched to a gene: 23. The germline gives CDR1 MGHRA, CDR2 YSYEKL. The CDR3 contains 20 residues. DNA for the CDR3: TGCGCCAGCAGCGGCTACGAGGGACAGGTGATAAAGGGGTTTTATGAAAAACTGTTTTTT. Amino acid sequence: CASSGYEGQVIKGFYEKLFF.

This sequence joins TRBV2 and TRBJ2-3, with a tentative D call TRBD2 (7 bases). V was cut by 7 bases and J by 5 bases, with 16 bases left in between. The CDR3 is 14 residues long. Per the germline V gene, CDR1 is SNHLY and CDR2 is FYNNEI. CDR3 nucleotides: TGTGCCAGCAAAGAGGGGGGGCGTAGAGATACGCAGTATTTT. Protein product: CASKEGGRRDTQYF.

This chain links TRBV18 with TRBJ2-2; D may be TRBD1 (6 bases). The CDR3 consists of 15 residues. Germline CDR1 is KGHSH and CDR2 is LQKENI. The V gene lost 4 bases and the J gene lost 4 bases, with 13 bases spanning the gap. CDR3 nucleotides: TGTGCCAGCTCACGGGAGACAGGACGCACCGGGGAGCTGTTTTTT. It specifies CASSRETGRTGELFF.

The chain has TRBV6-5 and TRBJ2-5; D assignment may be TRBD1 or TRBD2 (7 bases each). Germline lookup yields CDR1 MNHEY and CDR2 SVGAGI. The V gene lost 2 bases and the J gene lost 4 bases, with 14 bases spanning the gap. The CDR3 is 15 amino acids. The DNA for the CDR3 is TGTGCCAGCAGTTACGGGGGGGACAGTGCAGAGACCCAGTACTTC. It yields the protein CASSYGGDSAETQYF.